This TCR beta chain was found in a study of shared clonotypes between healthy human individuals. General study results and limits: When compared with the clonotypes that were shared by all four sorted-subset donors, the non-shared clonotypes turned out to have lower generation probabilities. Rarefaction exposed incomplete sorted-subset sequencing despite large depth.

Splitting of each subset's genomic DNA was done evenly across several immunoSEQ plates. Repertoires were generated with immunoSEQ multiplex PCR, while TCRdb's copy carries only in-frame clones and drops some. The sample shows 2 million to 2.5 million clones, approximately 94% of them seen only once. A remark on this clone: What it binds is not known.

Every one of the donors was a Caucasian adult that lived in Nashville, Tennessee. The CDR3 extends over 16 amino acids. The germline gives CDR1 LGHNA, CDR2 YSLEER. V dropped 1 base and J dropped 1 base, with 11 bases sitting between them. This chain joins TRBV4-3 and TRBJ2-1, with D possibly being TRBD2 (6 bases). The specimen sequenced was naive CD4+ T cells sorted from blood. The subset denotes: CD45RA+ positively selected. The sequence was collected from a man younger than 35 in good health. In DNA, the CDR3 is TGCGCCAGCAGCCAAGGATCTCTAGCGTCCTACAATGAGCAGTTCTTC. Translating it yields CASSQGSLASYNEQFF.